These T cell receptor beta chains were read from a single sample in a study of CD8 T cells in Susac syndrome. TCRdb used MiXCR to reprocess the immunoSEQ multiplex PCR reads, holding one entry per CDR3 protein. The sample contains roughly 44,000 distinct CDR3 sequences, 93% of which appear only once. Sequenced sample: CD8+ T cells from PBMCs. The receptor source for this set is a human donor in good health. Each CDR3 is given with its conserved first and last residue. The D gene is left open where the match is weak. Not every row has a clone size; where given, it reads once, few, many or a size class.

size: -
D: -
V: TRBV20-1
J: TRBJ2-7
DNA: TGCAGTGCTAGAGACGGATTTTGGGGCTACGAGCAGTACTTC
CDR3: CSARDGFWGYEQYF

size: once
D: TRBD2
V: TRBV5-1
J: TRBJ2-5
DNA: TGCGCCAGCAGCTTGGGGTACCCTAGCGGGAGTGAGACCCAGTACTTC
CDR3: CASSLGYPSGSETQYF

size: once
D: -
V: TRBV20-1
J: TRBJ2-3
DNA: TGCAGTGCTAACCCCACAGATACGCAGTATTTT
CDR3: CSANPTDTQYF

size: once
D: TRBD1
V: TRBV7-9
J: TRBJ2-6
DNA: TGTGCCAGCAGTTTAGGGACAGGCGGCCAAAACAACGTCCTGACTTTC
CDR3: CASSLGTGGQNNVLTF

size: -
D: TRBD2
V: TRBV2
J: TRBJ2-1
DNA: TGTGCCGGAGGACTAGCGGGAGTGACGGGGTACAATGAGCAGTTCTTC
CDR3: CAGGLAGVTGYNEQFF

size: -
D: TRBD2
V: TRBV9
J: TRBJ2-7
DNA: TGTGCCAGCAGCGCTGGGACTAGCGCATCCTACGAGCAGTACTTC
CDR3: CASSAGTSASYEQYF

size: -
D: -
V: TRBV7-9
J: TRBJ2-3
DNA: TGTGCCAGCAGCATAGGGGGGAGCGGTATCACAGATACGCAGTATTTT
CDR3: CASSIGGSGITDTQYF

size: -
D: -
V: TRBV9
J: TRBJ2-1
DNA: TGTGCCAGCAGCGCAAATGAAGACGCATACAATGAGCAGTTCTTC
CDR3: CASSANEDAYNEQFF

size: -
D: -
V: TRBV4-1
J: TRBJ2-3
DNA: TGCGCCAGCAGCCAAGCTGACAGGATTGCAGATACGCAGTATTTT
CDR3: CASSQADRIADTQYF

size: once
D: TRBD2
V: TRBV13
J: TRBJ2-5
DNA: TGTGCCAGCGGACTAGCGGGAGAGACCCAGTACTTC
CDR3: CASGLAGETQYF

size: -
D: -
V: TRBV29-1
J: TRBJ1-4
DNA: TGCAGCGTTGACGGGGGGGTTTTT
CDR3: CSVDGGVF

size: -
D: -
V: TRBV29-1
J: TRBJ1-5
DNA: TGCAGCGCTAAGGAAGAAGGGGATATCGATCAGCCCCAGCATTTT
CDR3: CSAKEEGDIDQPQHF

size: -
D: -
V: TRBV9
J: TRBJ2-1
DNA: TGTGCCAGCAGCGTAGCCGTCGACAATGAGCAGTTCTTC
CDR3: CASSVAVDNEQFF

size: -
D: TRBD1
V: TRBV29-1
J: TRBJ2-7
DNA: TGCAGCGTTGACAGGGGGCTCGGCTACGAGCAGTACTTC
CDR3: CSVDRGLGYEQYF

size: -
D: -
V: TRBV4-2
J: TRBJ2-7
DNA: TGTGCCAGCAGCCTGGAGACGGGACCCTACGAGCAGTACTTC
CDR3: CASSLETGPYEQYF